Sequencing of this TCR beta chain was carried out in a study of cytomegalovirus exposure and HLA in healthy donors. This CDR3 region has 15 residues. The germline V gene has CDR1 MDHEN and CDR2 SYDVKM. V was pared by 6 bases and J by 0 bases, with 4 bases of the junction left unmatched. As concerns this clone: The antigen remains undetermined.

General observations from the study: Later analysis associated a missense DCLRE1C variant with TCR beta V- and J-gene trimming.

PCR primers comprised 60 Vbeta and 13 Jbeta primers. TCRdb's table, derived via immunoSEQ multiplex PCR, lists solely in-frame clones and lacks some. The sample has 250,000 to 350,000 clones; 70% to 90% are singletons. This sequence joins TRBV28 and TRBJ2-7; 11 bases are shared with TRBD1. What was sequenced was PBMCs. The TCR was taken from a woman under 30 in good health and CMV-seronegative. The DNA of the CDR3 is TGTGCCAGCAGCCTCGGACAGGGGGCCTCCTACGAGCAGTACTTC. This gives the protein CASSLGQGASYEQYF.